This T cell receptor beta chain was recorded in a study of response to subunit inactivated influenza vaccine. Findings and caveats of the study: Few new T cells, the authors suggested, are recruited by each seasonal influenza vaccination.

TCRdb called the RT-PCR reads again in MiXCR, with one record for every CDR3 protein. The data contain almost 600,000 distinct CDR3 sequences, roughly 15% of them singletons. In germline, CDR1 is SQVTM, CDR2 ANQGSEA. The CDR3 contains 16 residues. V dropped 0 bases and J dropped 7; count of bases not matched to a gene: 8. Comments on this clonotype: Its cognate antigen is unknown.

This clonotype was obtained from a man aged 45-65 years who received an inactivated influenza vaccine. This sequence joins TRBV29-1 and TRBJ2-1, with 11 positions matching TRBD2. This specimen consisted of PBMCs from blood, obtained about 11 days after vaccination. The CDR3 here is CSVEERTSGWGNEQFF. CDR3 in DNA: TGCAGCGTTGAAGAACGGACTAGCGGGTGGGGTAATGAGCAGTTCTTC.